Below, 5 T cell receptor beta chains from the same sample are listed, as sequenced in a study of vaccination and CD4 T cells after COVID-19. Regarding treatment: approximately 9-day PBMC culture with coronavirus spike peptide pools or control peptides (ViraFEST assay). These CD4+ T cells came from an unexposed donor, sampled before the COVID-19 pandemic (2011-2018). Sequence data for DNA of cultured CD4+ T cells were generated by the Oncomine TCR Beta short-read assay. From the PCR reads, TCRdb called clonotypes with MiXCR, one entry per CDR3 protein. The sample lists 9,700 or so distinct CDR3 sequences, around a third occurring once. Their target antigens are unknown. Sample: CD4+ T cells from blood, cultured in vitro. Every receptor here comes from a human donor in good health.

The chain employs TRBV7-9 and TRBJ2-2; D gene unclear. The CDR3 covers 16 residues. The V gene's germline CDR1 is SEHNR and CDR2 FQNEAQ (reference sequence). V was cut by 1 base and J by 5 bases, with 14 bases left in between. This chain's CDR3 is CASSLETSRETGELFF. The DNA of the CDR3 is TGTGCCAGCAGCTTAGAAACAAGTCGTGAAACCGGGGAGCTGTTTTTT.

This chain's CDR3 is CAWTRGRVGGYTF. The CDR3 region has the DNA TGTGCCTGGACCCGGGGCAGGGTGGGGGGCTACACCTTC. The V call is TRBV30, the J call TRBJ1-2, with TRBD1 as a possible D gene (5 bases). The germline gives CDR1 GTSNPN, CDR2 SVGIG (reference sequence). The ends were cut back, 4 bases at V and 8 bases at J, with 17 bases in the middle. The CDR3 is made up of 13 amino acids.

A remark on this clonotype: An end of the junction differs from the germline gene, which may be a read error. V is TRBV19 and J is TRBJ2-7, with 10 nucleotides matching TRBD2. The CDR3 runs to 15 residues. Per the germline V gene, CDR1 is LNHDA and CDR2 is SQIVND (reference sequence). The CDR3 loop is CACSISSGGVYEQYF. The CDR3, as DNA: TGTGCCTGTAGTATTTCTAGCGGGGGCGTCTACGAGCAGTACTTC.

V gene TRBV29-1 combines with J gene TRBJ1-5, with 7 bases aligning to TRBD1. The CDR3 spans 14 residues. Germline-derived CDR1 and CDR2 are SQVTM and ANQGSEA. The trim removed 4 bases at V and 1 base at J, leaving 4 bases unmatched. The CDR3 sequence is CSVVTGLSNQPQHF. In nucleotides, the CDR3 is TGCAGCGTTGTGACAGGGTTGAGCAATCAGCCCCAGCATTTT.

The chain carries TRBV2 and TRBJ2-7; 9 nucleotides match TRBD1. Germline V lookup: CDR1 SNHLY, CDR2 FYNNEI. This CDR3 is 13 amino acids long. Trimming at V came to 9 bases and at J to 3 bases, leaving 6 bases not matched to a gene. CDR3 sequence: CASYRGQGYEQYF. The CDR3 DNA follows: TGTGCCAGTTACAGGGGGCAAGGCTACGAGCAGTACTTC.